Listed below are T cell receptor beta chains from one sample, sequenced in a study of monozygotic twins with inflammatory bowel disease. TCRdb re-called the 5' RACE reads; one entry per CDR3 protein, DNA not given. The data include approximately 400,000 distinct CDR3 sequences; the top ten clones carry roughly 2.5%. Material: blood. These receptors were obtained from a human donor with ulcerative colitis or Crohn's disease, or a healthy co-twin of an affected twin (not recorded which). Each CDR3 is given with its conserved first and last residue.

V,J,CDR3
TRBV12-3/TRBV12-4,TRBJ2-1,CASSWLNNEQFF
TRBV12-3/TRBV12-4,TRBJ1-1,CASKPGGMNTEAFF
TRBV4-1,TRBJ1-5,CASSQEDRGNQPQHF
TRBV30,TRBJ1-1,CAWRAGANTEAFF
TRBV7-2,TRBJ2-3,CASSRLLRRNTQYF
TRBV7-2,TRBJ1-4,CASSSGQGSREKLFF
TRBV30,TRBJ1-3,CAWSVRSTISGNTIYF
TRBV12-5,TRBJ2-3,CAGMGGHTQYF
TRBV19,TRBJ1-5,CASRYRVEGNQPQHF
TRBV5-1,TRBJ1-5,CASSLASGGQQPQHF
TRBV6-5,TRBJ1-3,CASSYQGDSGNTIYF
TRBV20-1,TRBJ2-6,CSASRPNSGANVLTF
TRBV20-1,TRBJ2-1,CSAIVGTNFYNEQFF
TRBV3-1,TRBJ1-1,CASSQARGQGGTEAFF
TRBV2,TRBJ1-4,CASSGTTTNEKLFF
TRBV4-3,TRBJ2-5,CASSLRTGLAGEETQYF
TRBV5-4,TRBJ1-2,CASSSTGIIYGYTF
TRBV20-1,TRBJ2-5,CSARAATPKETQYF
TRBV10-2,TRBJ1-1,CASLGGRDTEAFF
TRBV3-1,TRBJ1-5,CASSQMVDQPQHF
TRBV4-1,TRBJ2-7,CASSLRRTGGWGEQYF
TRBV6-5,TRBJ1-5,CASKPGVNQPQHF
TRBV9,TRBJ1-3,CASSTSGISGNTIYF
TRBV28,TRBJ1-2,CASSLRQYGYTF
TRBV20-1,TRBJ2-1,CSASRRPDEQFF
TRBV7-9,TRBJ1-1,CASSLEGGTEAFF
TRBV7-9,TRBJ1-2,CAADGQGEGGYTF
TRBV6-1,TRBJ2-3,CASTPLAGGGGTDTQYF
TRBV19,TRBJ2-3,CASIGGLVTDTQYF
TRBV28,TRBJ2-7,CASRPQGGVTYEQYF
TRBV7-2,TRBJ1-2,CASSLAPPSYGYTF